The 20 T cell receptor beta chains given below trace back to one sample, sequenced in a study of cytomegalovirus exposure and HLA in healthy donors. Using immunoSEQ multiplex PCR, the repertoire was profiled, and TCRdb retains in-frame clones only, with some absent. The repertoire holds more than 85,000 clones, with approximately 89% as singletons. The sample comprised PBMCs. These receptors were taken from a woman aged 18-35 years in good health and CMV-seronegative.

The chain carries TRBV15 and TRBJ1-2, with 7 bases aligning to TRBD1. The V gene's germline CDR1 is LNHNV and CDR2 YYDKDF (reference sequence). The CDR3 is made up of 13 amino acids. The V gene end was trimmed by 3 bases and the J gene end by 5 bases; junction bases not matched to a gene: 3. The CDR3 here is CATSRDRRYGYTF. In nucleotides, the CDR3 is TGTGCCACCAGCAGGGACAGGAGATATGGCTACACCTTC.

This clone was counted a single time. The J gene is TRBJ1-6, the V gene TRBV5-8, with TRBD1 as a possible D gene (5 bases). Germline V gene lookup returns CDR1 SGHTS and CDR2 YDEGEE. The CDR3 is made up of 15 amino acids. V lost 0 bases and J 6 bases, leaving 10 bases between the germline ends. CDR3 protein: CASSLEGTTNSPLHF. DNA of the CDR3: TGTGCCAGCAGCTTGGAGGGGACTACTAATTCACCCCTCCACTTT.

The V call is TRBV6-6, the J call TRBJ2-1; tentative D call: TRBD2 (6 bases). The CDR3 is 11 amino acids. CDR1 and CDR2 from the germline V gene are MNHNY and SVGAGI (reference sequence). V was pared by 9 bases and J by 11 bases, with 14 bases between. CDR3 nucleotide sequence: TGTGCCAGTTCCGACGGGAGTCAGCAGTTCTTC. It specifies CASSDGSQQFF.

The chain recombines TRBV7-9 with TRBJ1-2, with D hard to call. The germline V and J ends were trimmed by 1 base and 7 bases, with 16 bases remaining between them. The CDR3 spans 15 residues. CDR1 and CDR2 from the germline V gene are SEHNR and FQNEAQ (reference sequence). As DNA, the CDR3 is TGTGCCAGCAGCTTAGGTGCTAGGACCGAGGGTGGCTACACCTTC. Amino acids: CASSLGARTEGGYTF. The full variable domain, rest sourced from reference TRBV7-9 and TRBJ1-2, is DTGVSQNPRHKITKRGQNVTFRCDPISEHNRLYWYRQTLGQGPEFLTYFQNEAQLEKSRLLSDRFSAERPKGSFSTLEIQRTEQGDSAMYLCASSLGARTEGGYTFGSGTRLTVV.

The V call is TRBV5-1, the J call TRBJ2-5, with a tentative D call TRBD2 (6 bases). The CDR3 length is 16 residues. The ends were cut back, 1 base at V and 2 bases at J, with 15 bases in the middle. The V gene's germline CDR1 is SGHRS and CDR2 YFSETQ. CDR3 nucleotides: TGCGCCAGCAGCTTGATGATGGTAGCGGTTCAAGAGACCCAGTACTTC. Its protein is CASSLMMVAVQETQYF.

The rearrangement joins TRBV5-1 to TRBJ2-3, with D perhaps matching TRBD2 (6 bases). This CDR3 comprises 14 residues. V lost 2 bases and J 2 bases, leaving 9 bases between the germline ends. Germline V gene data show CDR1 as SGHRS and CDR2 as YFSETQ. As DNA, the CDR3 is TGCGCCAGCAGCTTCGGGACTTCCACAGATACGCAGTATTTT. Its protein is CASSFGTSTDTQYF.

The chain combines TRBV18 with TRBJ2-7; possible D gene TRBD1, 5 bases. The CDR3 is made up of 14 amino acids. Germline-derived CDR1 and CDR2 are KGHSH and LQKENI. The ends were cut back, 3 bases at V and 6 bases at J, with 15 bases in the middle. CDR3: CASSPLERTFEQYF. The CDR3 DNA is TGTGCCAGCTCACCCCTCGAGAGGACATTCGAGCAGTACTTC.

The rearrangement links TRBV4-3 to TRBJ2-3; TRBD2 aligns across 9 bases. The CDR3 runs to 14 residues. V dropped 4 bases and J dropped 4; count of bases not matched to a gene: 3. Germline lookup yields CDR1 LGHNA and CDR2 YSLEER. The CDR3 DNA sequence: TGCGCCAGCAGCCTCTGGACTAGCGCAGATACGCAGTATTTT. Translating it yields CASSLWTSADTQYF.

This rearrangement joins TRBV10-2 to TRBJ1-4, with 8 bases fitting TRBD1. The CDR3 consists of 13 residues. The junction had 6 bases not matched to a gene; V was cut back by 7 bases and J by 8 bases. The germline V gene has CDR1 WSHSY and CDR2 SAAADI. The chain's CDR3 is CASTDRVWEKLFF. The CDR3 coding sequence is TGCGCCAGCACGGACAGGGTATGGGAAAAACTGTTTTTT.

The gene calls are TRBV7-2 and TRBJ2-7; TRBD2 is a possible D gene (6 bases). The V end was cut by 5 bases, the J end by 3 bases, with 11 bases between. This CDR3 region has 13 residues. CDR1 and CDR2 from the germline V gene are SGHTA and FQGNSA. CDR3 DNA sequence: TGTGCCAGCAGCCTTGGGGGGATCTACGAGCAGTACTTC. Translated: CASSLGGIYEQYF.

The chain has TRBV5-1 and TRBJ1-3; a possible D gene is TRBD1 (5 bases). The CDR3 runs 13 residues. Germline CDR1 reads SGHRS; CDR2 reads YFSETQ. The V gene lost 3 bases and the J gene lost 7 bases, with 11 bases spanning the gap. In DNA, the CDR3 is TGCGCCAGCAGCTCCACAAGGGGCAACACCATATATTTT. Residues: CASSSTRGNTIYF.

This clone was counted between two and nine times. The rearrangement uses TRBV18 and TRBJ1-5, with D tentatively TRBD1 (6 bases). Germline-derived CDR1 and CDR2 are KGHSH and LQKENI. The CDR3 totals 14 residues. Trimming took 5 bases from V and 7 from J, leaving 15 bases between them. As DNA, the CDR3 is TGTGCCAGCTCAGTGACAGGCTCTCGACAGCCCCAGCATTTT. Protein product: CASSVTGSRQPQHF.

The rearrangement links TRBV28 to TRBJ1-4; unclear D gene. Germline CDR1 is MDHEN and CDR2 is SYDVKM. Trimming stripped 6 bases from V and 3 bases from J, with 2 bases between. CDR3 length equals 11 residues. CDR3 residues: CASSSNEKLFF. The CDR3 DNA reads TGTGCCAGCAGCTCTAATGAAAAACTGTTTTTT.

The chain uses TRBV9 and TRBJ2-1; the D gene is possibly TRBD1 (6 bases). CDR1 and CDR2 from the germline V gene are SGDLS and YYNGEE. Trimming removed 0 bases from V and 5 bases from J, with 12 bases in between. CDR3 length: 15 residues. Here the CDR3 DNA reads TGTGCCAGCAGCGTAGCAGGGGCAGGGGACAATGAGCAGTTCTTC. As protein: CASSVAGAGDNEQFF.

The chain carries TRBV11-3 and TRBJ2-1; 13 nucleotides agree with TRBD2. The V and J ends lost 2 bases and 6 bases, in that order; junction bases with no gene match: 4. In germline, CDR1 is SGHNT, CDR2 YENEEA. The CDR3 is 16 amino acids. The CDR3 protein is CASSLSGLAGANEQFF. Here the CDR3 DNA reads TGTGCCAGCAGCTTAAGCGGACTAGCGGGGGCCAATGAGCAGTTCTTC.

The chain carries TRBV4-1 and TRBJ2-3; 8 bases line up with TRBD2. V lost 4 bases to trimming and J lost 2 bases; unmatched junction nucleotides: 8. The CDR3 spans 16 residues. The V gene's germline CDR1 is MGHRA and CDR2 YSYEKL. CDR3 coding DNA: TGCGCCAGCAGCCCCTTCGGGGGGGCCCTCACAGATACGCAGTATTTT. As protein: CASSPFGGALTDTQYF.

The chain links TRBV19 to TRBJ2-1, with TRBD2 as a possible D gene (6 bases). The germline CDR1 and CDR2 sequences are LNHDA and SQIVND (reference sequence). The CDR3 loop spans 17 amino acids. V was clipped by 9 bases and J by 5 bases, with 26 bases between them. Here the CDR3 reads CASARPTMRRANNEQFF. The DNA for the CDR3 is TGTGCCAGCGCCCGACCCACTATGAGGAGGGCCAACAATGAGCAGTTCTTC.

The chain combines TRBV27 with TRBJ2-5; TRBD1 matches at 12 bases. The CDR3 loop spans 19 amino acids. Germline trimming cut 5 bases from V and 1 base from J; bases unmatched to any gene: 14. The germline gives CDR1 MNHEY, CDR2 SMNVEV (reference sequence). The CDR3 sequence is CASSTRGTGGAGAQETQYF. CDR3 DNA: TGTGCCAGCAGTACCAGGGGGACAGGGGGCGCGGGGGCCCAAGAGACCCAGTACTTC.

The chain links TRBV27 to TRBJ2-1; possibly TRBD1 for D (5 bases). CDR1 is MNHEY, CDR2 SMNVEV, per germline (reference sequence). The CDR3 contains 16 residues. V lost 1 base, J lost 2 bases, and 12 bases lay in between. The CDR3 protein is CASSLYGWTTYNEQFF. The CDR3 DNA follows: TGTGCCAGCAGTTTATACGGTTGGACAACCTACAATGAGCAGTTCTTC.

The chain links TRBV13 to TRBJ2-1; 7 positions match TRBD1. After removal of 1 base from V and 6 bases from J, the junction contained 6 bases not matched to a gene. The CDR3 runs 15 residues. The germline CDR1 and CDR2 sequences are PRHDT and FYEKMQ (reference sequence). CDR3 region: CASSLERTGLNEQFF. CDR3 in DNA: TGTGCCAGCAGCTTAGAGCGGACAGGACTCAATGAGCAGTTCTTC.